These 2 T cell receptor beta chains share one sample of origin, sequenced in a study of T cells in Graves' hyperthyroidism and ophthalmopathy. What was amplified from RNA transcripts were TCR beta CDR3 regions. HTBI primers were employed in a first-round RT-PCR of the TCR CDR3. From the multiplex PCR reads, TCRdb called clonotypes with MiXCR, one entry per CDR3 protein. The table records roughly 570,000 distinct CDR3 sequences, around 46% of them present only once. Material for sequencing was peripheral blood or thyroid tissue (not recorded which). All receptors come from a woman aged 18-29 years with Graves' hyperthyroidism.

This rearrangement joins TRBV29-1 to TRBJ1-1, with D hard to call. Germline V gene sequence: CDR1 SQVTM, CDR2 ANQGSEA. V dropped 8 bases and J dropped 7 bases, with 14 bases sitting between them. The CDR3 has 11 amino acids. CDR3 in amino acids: CSLASLYEAFF. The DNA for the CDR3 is TGCAGCTTAGCTTCGCTGTATGAAGCTTTCTTT.

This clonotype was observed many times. Here the CDR3 reads CASSQVTGRANTEAFF. CDR3 sequence (DNA): TGCGCCAGCAGCCAAGTGACAGGGCGGGCAAACACTGAAGCTTTCTTT. The chain employs TRBV4-1 and TRBJ1-1; 7 nucleotides agree with TRBD1. CDR1 MGHRA and CDR2 YSYEKL come from the germline V gene. This CDR3 region has 16 residues. With V trimmed by 1 base and J by 2 bases, 7 bases remained unmatched.